This T cell receptor (beta chain) was identified in a study of blood T cell repertoires in COVID-19 (TCRdb year 2020). General notes on the study: Collaborator samples came from the United States, Italy and Spain and covered acute and convalescent phases of COVID-19. The repertoires were released in a freely available public database intended as a resource for research on the immune response to SARS-CoV-2. A de-identified subject ID, COVID-19 status, age in years and sex were almost always included in the sample metadata. Subjects who had been exposed to COVID-19, were actively infected with it, or had recovered from it provided the deeply sampled blood TCRbeta repertoires that made up the dataset. Samples were obtained from the ongoing ImmuneRACE study (first 160 participants) and from about 1,300 subjects provided by 6 global collaborators. Where available, HLA class I and class II types were obtained from metadata supplied by the sample provider rather than from assay-based typing. The material from the prospective study consisted of cDNA or gDNA derived from T cells, B-cell-depleted T cells, or PBMCs.

TCRbeta CDR3 regions were amplified from genomic DNA by means of the immunoSEQ Assay, a bias-controlled multiplex PCR. In the authors' own workflow: The number of nucleated cells in each sample was estimated from the amplification of reference gene primers within the assay. To quantify the absolute abundance of each unique TCRbeta CDR3 rearrangement, sequence reads were collapsed and filtered. For each sample, productive Simpson clonality was calculated as the square root of Simpson's diversity index across productive rearrangements. TCRdb limited this immuneACCESS table to in-frame rearrangements with V and J called. A share of clones is missing; checked studies link under half to unresolved V genes, and the rest is unexplained. V and J calls and clone size are those listed in that table; D and trimming were worked out from the DNA. In this sample the table shows around 180,000 clones, less than 85% of which occur a single time. The ten largest make up 2.5% to 3.5% of the sample.

The full study reports these points: The quantity of clinical and demographic metadata differed by source and by participant and was supplied without curation.

The collaborating institutions used their own protocols to collect whole blood in K2EDTA tubes. For TCRbeta analysis, collaborators shipped samples as frozen whole blood, isolated PBMCs, or DNA extracted from either of those sample types. Details on this clone: Its antigen specificity is not known. The record has no base qualities; no much larger clone is one base away.

The CDR3 runs 13 amino acids, cysteine and phenylalanine included. Kept here is only the CDR3 DNA, which spans 39 bases and is read in frame from base 1. The trim is 7 bases for V and 13 bases for J, with a gap of 19 bases between the germline ends. According to the germline V gene (reference sequence), CDR1 reads MNHNY and CDR2 reads SVGAGI. The origin of this receptor is an elderly woman with acute or convalescent COVID-19. The sequenced material came from peripheral blood. The sequence joins TRBV6-6 to TRBJ1-4; TRBD1 is a possible D gene, resting on 5 matching bases. At the DNA level, the sequence is TGTGCCAGCACCGGACAAGCAGAGAGCCGACTGTTTTTT. It codes for CASTGQAESRLFF.